This T cell receptor beta chain originates from a study of cytomegalovirus exposure and HLA in healthy donors. In the study overall: Per a later analysis, the 666 first-cohort and some 110 validation repertoires shared one platform.

The repertoire was sequenced with immunoSEQ multiplex PCR; TCRdb's copy has only in-frame clones and lacks some. The sample lists 80,000 to 100,000 clones, about 90% occurring once. The CDR3 is 18 residues long. Germline V gene data show CDR1 as MNHEY and CDR2 as SMNVEV (reference sequence). V was pared by 6 bases and J by 7 bases, with 23 bases of the junction left unmatched. On this clone: Its matching antigen is unknown.

Notes on the study in general: Cytomegalovirus status was reportedly diagnosed by the classifier with high specificity and sensitivity. Cytomegalovirus association was assigned to more than 150 TCR beta chains.

This TCR was recovered from a man between 18 and 35 years old in good health and CMV-seropositive. The sequenced sample consisted of PBMCs. The chain combines TRBV27 with TRBJ2-7, with 8 nucleotides matching TRBD2. The CDR3 coding sequence is TGTGCCAGCAGCATGAACACCCTCCGGACTAGCTTAGTGGGTGAGCAGTACTTC. The encoded protein is CASSMNTLRTSLVGEQYF.